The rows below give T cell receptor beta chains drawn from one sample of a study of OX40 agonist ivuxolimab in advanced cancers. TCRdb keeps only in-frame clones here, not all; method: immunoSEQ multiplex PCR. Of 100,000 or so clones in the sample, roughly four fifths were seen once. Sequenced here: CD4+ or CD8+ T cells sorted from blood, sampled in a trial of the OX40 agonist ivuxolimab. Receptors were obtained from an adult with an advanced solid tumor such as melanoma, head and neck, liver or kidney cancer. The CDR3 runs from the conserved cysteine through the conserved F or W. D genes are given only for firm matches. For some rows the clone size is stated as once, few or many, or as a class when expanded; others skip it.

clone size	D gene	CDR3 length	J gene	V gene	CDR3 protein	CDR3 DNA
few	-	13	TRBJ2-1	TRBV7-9	CATGTVLNDEQFF	TGTGCCACCGGGACCGTCCTTAACGATGAGCAGTTCTTC
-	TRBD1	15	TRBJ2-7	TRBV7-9	CASSFLGRGRYEQYF	TGTGCCAGCAGCTTTCTAGGCAGGGGGAGATACGAGCAGTACTTC
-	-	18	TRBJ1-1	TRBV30	CAWSIWSGGRQNKTEAFF	TGTGCCTGGAGTATATGGAGTGGGGGGAGACAGAACAAAACTGAAGCTTTCTTT
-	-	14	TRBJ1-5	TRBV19	CASSQWGQDQPQHF	TGTGCCAGTAGCCAATGGGGTCAAGATCAGCCCCAGCATTTT
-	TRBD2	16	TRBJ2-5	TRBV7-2	CASSLSGLGATETQYF	TGTGCCAGCAGCCTATCGGGACTAGGAGCTACTGAGACCCAGTACTTC
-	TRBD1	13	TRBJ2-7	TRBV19	CASSPGQYYEQYF	TGTGCCAGTAGTCCGGGACAGTACTACGAGCAGTACTTC
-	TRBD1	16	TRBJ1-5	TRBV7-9	CASSLYGTGAEQPQHF	TGTGCCAGCAGCCTTTATGGGACAGGGGCCGAGCAGCCCCAGCATTTT
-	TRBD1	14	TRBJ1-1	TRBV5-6	CASSLGGTGVGAFF	TGTGCCAGCAGCTTGGGAGGGACAGGGGTTGGGGCTTTCTTT
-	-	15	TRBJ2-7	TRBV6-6	CASSYGIGSSYEQYF	TGTGCCAGCAGTTACGGGATCGGGAGCTCCTACGAGCAGTACTTC
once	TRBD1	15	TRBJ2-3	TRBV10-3	CAITRDSTSTDTQYF	TGTGCCATCACTCGGGACAGCACTAGCACAGATACGCAGTATTTT
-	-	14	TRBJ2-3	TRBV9	CASSVGPGTDTQYF	TGTGCCAGCAGCGTGGGACCCGGCACAGATACGCAGTATTTT
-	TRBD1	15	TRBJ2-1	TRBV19	CAVSLGTGTYNEQFF	TGTGCCGTAAGTCTGGGGACAGGGACCTACAATGAGCAGTTCTTC
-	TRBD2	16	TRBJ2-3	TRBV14	CASSQEGLAGIDTQYF	TGTGCCAGCAGCCAAGAGGGACTAGCGGGGATAGATACGCAGTATTTT
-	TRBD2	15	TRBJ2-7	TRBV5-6	CASSVSSGGAYEQYF	TGTGCCAGCAGCGTGAGTAGCGGGGGGGCTTACGAGCAGTACTTC
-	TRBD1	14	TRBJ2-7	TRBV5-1	CASSNPGQIYEQYF	TGCGCCAGCAGCAACCCGGGACAGATCTACGAGCAGTACTTC
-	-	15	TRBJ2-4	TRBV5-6	CASSPPHGYKNIQYF	TGTGCCAGCAGCCCCCCCCACGGGTATAAAAACATTCAGTACTTC
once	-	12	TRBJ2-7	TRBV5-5	CASSLRSYEQYF	TGTGCCAGCAGCTTGAGGTCGTACGAGCAGTACTTC
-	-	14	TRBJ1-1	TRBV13	CASSLNLLSTEAFF	TGTGCCAGCAGCTTAAACCTGCTGAGCACTGAAGCTTTCTTT
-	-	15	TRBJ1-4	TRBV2	CASSESGASNEKLFF	TGTGCCAGCAGTGAATCAGGGGCCTCTAATGAAAAACTGTTTTTT
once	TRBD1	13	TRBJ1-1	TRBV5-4	CASSSDRGTEAFF	TGTGCCAGCAGCTCCGACAGGGGCACTGAAGCTTTCTTT
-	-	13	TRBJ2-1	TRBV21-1	CASSRSGGGEQFF	TGTGCCAGCAGCAGGTCGGGAGGAGGGGAGCAGTTCTTC
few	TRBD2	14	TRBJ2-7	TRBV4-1	CASSPRGEGYEQYF	TGCGCCAGCAGCCCCCGGGGGGAAGGCTACGAGCAGTACTTC
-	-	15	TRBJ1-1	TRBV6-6	CASSDRTAGYTEAFF	TGTGCCAGCAGTGACCGGACAGCCGGTTACACTGAAGCTTTCTTT
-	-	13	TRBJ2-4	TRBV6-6	CASSYDGKNIQYF	TGTGCCAGCAGTTACGACGGTAAAAACATTCAGTACTTC
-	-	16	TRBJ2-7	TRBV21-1	CASSRERWLGETEQYF	TGTGCCAGCAGCAGAGAAAGGTGGCTCGGGGAGACCGAGCAGTACTTC
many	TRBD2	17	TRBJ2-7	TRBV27	CASSASPGLAGGHEQYF	TGTGCCAGCAGTGCTTCACCGGGACTAGCGGGAGGGCACGAGCAGTACTTC
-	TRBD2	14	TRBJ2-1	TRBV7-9	CASSTLVGGNEQFF	TGTGCCAGCTCTACTCTGGTGGGAGGGAATGAGCAGTTCTTC
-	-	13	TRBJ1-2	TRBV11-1	CASSTGQSYGYTF	TGTGCCAGCAGCACAGGACAGTCCTATGGCTACACCTTC
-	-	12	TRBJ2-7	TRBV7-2	CASSFITYEQYF	TGTGCCAGCAGTTTTATAACCTACGAGCAGTACTTC
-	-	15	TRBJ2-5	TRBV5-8	CASLLGRRGQETQYF	TGTGCCAGCCTCCTGGGCCGCAGGGGCCAAGAGACCCAGTACTTC
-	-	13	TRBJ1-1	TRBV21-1	CASSIRGNTEAFF	TGTGCCAGCAGCATCAGGGGGAACACTGAAGCTTTCTTT
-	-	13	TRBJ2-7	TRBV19	CASSITVSYEQYF	TGTGCCAGTAGTATAACTGTTTCCTACGAGCAGTACTTC
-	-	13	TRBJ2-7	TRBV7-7	CARMSGENYEQYF	TGTGCCAGAATGAGCGGAGAGAACTACGAGCAGTACTTC
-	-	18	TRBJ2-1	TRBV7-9	CASTRVVSGGSSYNEQFF	TGTGCCAGCACCCGAGTCGTGTCTGGAGGAAGCTCCTACAATGAGCAGTTCTTC
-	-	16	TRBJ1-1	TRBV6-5	CASSYSTISGGTEAFF	TGTGCCAGCAGTTACTCGACCATCTCTGGGGGCACTGAAGCTTTCTTT
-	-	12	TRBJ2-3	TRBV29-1	CSGAVLTDTQYF	TGCAGCGGGGCTGTTCTAACAGATACGCAGTATTTT
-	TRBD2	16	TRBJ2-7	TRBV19	CASGTSGGAQPYEQYF	TGTGCCAGTGGGACTAGCGGGGGGGCCCAACCCTACGAGCAGTACTTC
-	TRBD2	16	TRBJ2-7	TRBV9	CASSPPGLAGLYEQYF	TGTGCCAGCAGCCCACCAGGACTAGCGGGCCTCTACGAGCAGTACTTC
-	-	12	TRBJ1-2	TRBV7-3	CASSGNGYGYTF	TGTGCCAGCAGCGGAAACGGCTATGGCTACACCTTC
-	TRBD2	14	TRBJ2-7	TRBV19	CASSITGGLYEQYF	TGTGCCAGTAGTATAACCGGGGGACTATACGAGCAGTACTTC
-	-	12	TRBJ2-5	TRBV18	CASSPSQETQYF	TGTGCCAGCTCACCCTCCCAAGAGACCCAGTACTTC
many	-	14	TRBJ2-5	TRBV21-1	CASSKDSVLETQYF	TGTGCCAGCAGCAAGGATTCCGTGCTAGAGACCCAGTACTTC
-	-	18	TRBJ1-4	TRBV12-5	CASGLVLDGRTTNEKLFF	TGTGCTAGTGGTTTGGTACTGGACGGGAGGACAACTAATGAAAAACTGTTTTTT
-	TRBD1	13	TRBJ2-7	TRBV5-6	CASSYRGLDEQYF	TGTGCCAGCAGCTACAGGGGGCTGGACGAGCAGTACTTC
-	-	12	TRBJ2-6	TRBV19	CASSSGANVLTF	TGTGCCAGTAGCTCTGGGGCCAACGTCCTGACTTTC
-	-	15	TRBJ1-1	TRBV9	CASSVVPGGGTEAFF	TGTGCCAGCAGCGTAGTACCGGGAGGGGGGACTGAAGCTTTCTTT
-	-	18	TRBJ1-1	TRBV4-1	CASSQHTEPSRSNTEAFF	TGCGCCAGCAGCCAACATACAGAGCCCTCTCGTTCGAACACTGAAGCTTTCTTT
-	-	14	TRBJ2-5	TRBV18	CASSPPGPGETQYF	TGTGCCAGCTCACCACCGGGACCCGGGGAGACCCAGTACTTC
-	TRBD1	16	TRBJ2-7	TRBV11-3	CASSADAGQGTYEQYF	TGTGCCAGCAGCGCGGACGCGGGACAGGGAACCTACGAGCAGTACTTC
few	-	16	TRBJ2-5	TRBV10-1	CASSESSRGVPETQYF	TGCGCCAGCAGTGAGTCGTCCAGGGGGGTCCCGGAGACCCAGTACTTC